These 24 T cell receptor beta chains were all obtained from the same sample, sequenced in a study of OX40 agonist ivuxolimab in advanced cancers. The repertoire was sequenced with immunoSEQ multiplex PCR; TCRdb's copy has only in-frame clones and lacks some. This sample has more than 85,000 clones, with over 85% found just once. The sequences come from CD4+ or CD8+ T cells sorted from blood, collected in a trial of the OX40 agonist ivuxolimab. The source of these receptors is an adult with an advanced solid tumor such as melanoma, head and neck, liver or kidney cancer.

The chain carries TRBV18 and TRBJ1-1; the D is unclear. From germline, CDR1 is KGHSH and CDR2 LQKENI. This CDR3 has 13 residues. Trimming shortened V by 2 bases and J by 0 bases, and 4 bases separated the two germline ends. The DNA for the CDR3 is TGTGCCAGCTCACCATACGTGAACACTGAAGCTTTCTTT. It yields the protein CASSPYVNTEAFF.

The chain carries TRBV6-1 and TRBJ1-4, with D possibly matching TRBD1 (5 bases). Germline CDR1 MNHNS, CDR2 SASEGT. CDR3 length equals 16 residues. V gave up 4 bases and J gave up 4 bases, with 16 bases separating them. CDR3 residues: CASSGVPGLYNEKLFF. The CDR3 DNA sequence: TGTGCCAGCAGTGGGGTACCGGGACTCTATAATGAAAAACTGTTTTTT.

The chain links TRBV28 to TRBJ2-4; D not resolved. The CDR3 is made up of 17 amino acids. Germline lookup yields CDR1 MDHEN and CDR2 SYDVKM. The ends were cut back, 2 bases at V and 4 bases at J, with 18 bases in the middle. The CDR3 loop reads CASSLNPGRRAKNIQYF. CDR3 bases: TGTGCCAGCAGTTTAAACCCCGGGCGGCGTGCTAAAAACATTCAGTACTTC.

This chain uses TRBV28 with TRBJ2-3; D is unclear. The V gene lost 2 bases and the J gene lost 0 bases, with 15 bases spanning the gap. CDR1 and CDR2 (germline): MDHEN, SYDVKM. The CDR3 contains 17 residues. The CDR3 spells CASSLNGFNLSTDTQYF. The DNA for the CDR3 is TGTGCCAGCAGTTTAAACGGCTTTAACTTAAGCACAGATACGCAGTATTTT.

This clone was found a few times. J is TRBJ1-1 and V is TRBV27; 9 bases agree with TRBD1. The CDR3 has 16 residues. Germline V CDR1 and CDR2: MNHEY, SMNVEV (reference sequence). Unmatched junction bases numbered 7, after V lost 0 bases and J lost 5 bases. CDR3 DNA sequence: TGTGCCAGCAGTTTATCGGCCACAGGGGGCTGGACTGAAGCTTTCTTT. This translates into CASSLSATGGWTEAFF.

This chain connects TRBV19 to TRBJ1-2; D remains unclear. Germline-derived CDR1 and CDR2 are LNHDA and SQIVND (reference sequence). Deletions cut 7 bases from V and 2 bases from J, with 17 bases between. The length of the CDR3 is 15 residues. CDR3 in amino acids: CASKRVRDLNYGYTF. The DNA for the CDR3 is TGTGCCAGTAAAAGGGTCCGGGATTTAAACTATGGCTACACCTTC.

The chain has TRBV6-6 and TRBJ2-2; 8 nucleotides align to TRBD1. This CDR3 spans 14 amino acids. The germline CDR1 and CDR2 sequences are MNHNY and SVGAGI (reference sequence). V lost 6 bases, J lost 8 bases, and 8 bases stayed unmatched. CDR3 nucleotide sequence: TGTGCCAGCAGGGATACAGGGGGTACTGGGGAGCTGTTTTTT. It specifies CASRDTGGTGELFF.

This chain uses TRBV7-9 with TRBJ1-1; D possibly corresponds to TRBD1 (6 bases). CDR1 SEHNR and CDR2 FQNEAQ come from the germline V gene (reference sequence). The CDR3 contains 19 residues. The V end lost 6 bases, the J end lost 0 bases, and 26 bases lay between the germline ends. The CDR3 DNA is TGTGCCAGCAGACTCATAAAGTCGATATCGGGACATCTGAACACTGAAGCTTTCTTT. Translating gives CASRLIKSISGHLNTEAFF.

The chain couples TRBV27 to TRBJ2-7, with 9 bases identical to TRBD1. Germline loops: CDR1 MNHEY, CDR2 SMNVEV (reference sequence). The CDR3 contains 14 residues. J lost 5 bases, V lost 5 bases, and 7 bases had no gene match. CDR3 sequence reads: CASSPRDRVHEQYF. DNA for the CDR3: TGTGCCAGCAGTCCCCGGGACAGGGTCCACGAGCAGTACTTC.

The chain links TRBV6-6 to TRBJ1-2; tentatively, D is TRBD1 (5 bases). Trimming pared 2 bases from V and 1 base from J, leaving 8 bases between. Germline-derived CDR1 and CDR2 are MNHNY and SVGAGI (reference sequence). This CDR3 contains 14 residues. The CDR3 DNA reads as TGTGCCAGCAGTTACGGGGGGGGTAACTATGGCTACACCTTC. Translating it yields CASSYGGGNYGYTF.

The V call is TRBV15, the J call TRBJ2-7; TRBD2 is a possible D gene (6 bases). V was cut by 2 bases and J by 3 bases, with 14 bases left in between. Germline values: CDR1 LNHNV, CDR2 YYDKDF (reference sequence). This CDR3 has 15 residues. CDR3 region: CATSRWGEKDYEQYF. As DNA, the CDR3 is TGTGCCACCAGCAGATGGGGGGAGAAGGACTACGAGCAGTACTTC.

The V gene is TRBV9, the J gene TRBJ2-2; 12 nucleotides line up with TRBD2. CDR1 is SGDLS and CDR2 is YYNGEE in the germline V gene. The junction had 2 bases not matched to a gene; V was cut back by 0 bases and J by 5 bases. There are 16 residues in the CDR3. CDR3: CASSVGLAGVTGELFF. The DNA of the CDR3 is TGTGCCAGCAGCGTAGGACTAGCGGGAGTTACCGGGGAGCTGTTTTTT.

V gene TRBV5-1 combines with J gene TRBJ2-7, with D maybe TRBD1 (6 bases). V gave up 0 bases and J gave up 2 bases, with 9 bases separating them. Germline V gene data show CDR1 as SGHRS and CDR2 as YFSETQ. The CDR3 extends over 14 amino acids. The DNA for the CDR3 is TGCGCCAGCAGCTTGGACAGGGCGGCCTACGAGCAGTACTTC. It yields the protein CASSLDRAAYEQYF.

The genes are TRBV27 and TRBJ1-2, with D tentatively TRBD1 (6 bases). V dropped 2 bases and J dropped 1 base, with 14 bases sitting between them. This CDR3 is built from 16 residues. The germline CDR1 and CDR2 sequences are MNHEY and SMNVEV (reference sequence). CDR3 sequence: CASSLAGTLFNYGYTF. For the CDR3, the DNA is TGTGCCAGCAGTTTAGCCGGGACACTTTTTAACTATGGCTACACCTTC.

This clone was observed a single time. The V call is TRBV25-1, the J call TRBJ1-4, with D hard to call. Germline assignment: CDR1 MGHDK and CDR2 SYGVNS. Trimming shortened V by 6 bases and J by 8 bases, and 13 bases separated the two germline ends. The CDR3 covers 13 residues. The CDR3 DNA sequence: TGTGCCAGCAGGGGAGGGTTATACGAAAAACTGTTTTTT. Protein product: CASRGGLYEKLFF.

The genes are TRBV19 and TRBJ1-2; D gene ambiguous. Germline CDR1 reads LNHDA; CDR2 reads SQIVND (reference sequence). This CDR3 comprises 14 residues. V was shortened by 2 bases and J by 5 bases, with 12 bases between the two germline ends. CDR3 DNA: TGTGCCAGTAGTATAAGGAGTGTTTGGTATGGCTACACCTTC. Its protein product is CASSIRSVWYGYTF.

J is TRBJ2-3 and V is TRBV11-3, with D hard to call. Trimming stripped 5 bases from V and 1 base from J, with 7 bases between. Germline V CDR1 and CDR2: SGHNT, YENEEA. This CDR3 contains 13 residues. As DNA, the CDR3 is TGTGCCAGCAGCCACCGGGGCACAGATACGCAGTATTTT. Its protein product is CASSHRGTDTQYF.

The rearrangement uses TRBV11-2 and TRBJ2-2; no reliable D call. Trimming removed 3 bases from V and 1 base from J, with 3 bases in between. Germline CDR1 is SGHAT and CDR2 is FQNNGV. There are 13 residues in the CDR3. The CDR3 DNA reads TGTGCCAGCAGCTTCGAGAACACCGGGGAGCTGTTTTTT. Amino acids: CASSFENTGELFF.

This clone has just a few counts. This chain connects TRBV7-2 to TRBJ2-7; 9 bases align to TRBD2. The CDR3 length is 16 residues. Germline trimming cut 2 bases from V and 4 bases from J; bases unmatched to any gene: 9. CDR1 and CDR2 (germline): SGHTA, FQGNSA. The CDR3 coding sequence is TGTGCCAGCAGCTTAATCGGGGGTAGCGGGAGTTACGAGCAGTACTTC. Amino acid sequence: CASSLIGGSGSYEQYF.

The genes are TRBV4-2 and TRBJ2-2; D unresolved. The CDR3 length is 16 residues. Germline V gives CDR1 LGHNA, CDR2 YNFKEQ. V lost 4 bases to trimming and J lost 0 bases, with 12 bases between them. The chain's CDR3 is CASSPLLQSNTGELFF. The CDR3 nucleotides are TGTGCCAGCAGCCCTCTGTTACAGTCGAACACCGGGGAGCTGTTTTTT.

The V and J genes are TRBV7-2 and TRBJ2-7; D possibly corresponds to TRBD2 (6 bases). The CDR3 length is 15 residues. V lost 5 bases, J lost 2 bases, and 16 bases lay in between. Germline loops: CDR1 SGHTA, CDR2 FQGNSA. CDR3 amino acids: CASSPGGARAYEQYF. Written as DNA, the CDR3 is TGTGCCAGCAGCCCCGGAGGGGCGAGGGCCTACGAGCAGTACTTC. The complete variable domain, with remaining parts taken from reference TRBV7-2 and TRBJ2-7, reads GAGVSQSPSNKVTEKGKDVELRCDPISGHTALYWYRQSLGQGLEFLIYFQGNSAPDKSGLPSDRFSAERTGGSVSTLTIQRTQQEDSAVYLCASSPGGARAYEQYFGPGTRLTVT.

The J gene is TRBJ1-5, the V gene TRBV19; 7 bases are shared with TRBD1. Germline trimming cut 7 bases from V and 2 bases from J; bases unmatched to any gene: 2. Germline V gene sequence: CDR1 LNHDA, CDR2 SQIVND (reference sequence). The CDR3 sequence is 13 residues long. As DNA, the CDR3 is TGTGCCAGTAAAGACAGGGGCAATCAGCCCCAGCATTTT. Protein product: CASKDRGNQPQHF.

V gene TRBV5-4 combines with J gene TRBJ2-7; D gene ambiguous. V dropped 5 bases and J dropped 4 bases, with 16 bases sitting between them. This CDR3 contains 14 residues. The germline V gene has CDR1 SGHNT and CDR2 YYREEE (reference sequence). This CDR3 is CASRPRDSAYEQYF. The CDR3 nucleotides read TGTGCCAGCAGACCCCGAGACTCCGCTTACGAGCAGTACTTC.

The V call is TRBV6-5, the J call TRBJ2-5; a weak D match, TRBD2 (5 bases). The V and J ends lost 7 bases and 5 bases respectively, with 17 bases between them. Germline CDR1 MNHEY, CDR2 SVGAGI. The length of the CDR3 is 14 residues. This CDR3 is CASTGWAARETQYF. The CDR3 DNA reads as TGTGCCAGCACGGGATGGGCGGCCCGGGAGACCCAGTACTTC.